The 16 T cell receptor beta chains below were found in one sample sequenced in a study of early T cells in non-severe SARS-CoV-2 infection. Via MiXCR, TCRdb re-called the 5' RACE reads, giving one row per CDR3 protein. The sample shows about 44,000 distinct CDR3 sequences, about 25% of them seen only once. The sequencing used whole blood, collected at baseline. These receptors were collected from an adult who was a healthcare worker with PCR-confirmed SARS-CoV-2 infection or an uninfected control (not recorded which).

The chain combines TRBV30 with TRBJ2-1; 9 bases match TRBD1. V trimming: 3 bases; J trimming: 9 bases; junction bases outside the gene matches: 12. The V gene's germline CDR1 is GTSNPN and CDR2 SVGIG (reference sequence). The CDR3 consists of 15 residues. The CDR3 bases are TGTGCCTGGAGCCTAGGACAGGGGTCCTTCGGTGAGCAGTTCTTC. Translated: CAWSLGQGSFGEQFF.

The V and J genes are TRBV30 and TRBJ2-7, with no clear D. V was pared by 3 bases and J by 5 bases, with 11 bases between. The CDR3 consists of 12 residues. Looked up from germline, CDR1 is GTSNPN and CDR2 is SVGIG (reference sequence). CDR3 sequence reads: CAWSDLFDEQYF. In DNA form, the CDR3 reads TGTGCCTGGAGCGACCTGTTTGACGAGCAGTACTTC.

This clonotype was counted between two and nine times. The chain recombines TRBV7-8 with TRBJ1-1, with D uncertain. The V gene's germline CDR1 is SGHVS and CDR2 FQNEAQ. The CDR3 consists of 15 residues. Trimming took 0 bases from V and 4 from J, leaving 12 bases between them. CDR3 bases: TGTGCCAGCAGCTTAGCTGGTGGGTTGAGCACTGAAGCTTTCTTT. Its translation: CASSLAGGLSTEAFF.

This clonotype rates as medium-sized. The gene calls are TRBV12-2 and TRBJ1-6. TRBV12-2 is a pseudogene segment. The CDR3 loop spans 15 amino acids. The CDR3 sequence: CASRLAGRPRSPLHF. The DNA for the CDR3 is TGTGCAAGTCGCTTAGCTGGGAGACCTCGTTCACCCCTCCACTTT.

The V and J genes are TRBV27 and TRBJ1-1, with D uncertain. The CDR3 is made up of 14 amino acids. The germline gives CDR1 MNHEY, CDR2 SMNVEV (reference sequence). V lost 2 bases, J lost 0 bases, and 7 bases lay in between. The CDR3 region is CASSLRAMNTEAFF. DNA of the CDR3: TGTGCCAGCAGTTTAAGGGCTATGAACACTGAAGCTTTCTTT.

This clonotype was counted only a few times. This chain links TRBV12-3 or TRBV12-4 with TRBJ2-7, with TRBD1 identical over 8 bases. V trimming: 10 bases; J trimming: 6 bases; junction bases outside the gene matches: 11. The CDR3 is made up of 13 amino acids. As DNA, the CDR3 is TGTGCCACCTCCCTGACAGGGGTTGGCGAGCAGTACTTC. It encodes CATSLTGVGEQYF.

This clonotype appeared a few times. The chain couples TRBV30 to TRBJ1-2; D is possibly TRBD1 (6 bases). CDR3 length: 14 amino acids. Trimming took off 7 bases at V and 3 bases at J, with 18 bases between the two ends. Germline assignment: CDR1 GTSNPN and CDR2 SVGIG (reference sequence). The DNA for the CDR3 is TGTGCCTCCGACCCGCCAGGGGCCTACTATGGCTACACCTTC. Its protein is CASDPPGAYYGYTF.

The V gene is TRBV29-1, the J gene TRBJ2-1; 7 bases fit TRBD1. J was trimmed by 7 bases and V by 6 bases; bases with no gene match: 6. Germline CDR1 is SQVTM and CDR2 is ANQGSEA. CDR3 length: 12 amino acids. The CDR3 DNA reads as TGCAGCGTAGACATCAGGGGGAATGAGCAGTTCTTC. Amino acids: CSVDIRGNEQFF.

Written as DNA, the CDR3 is TGTGCCAGCAGTTCTTTGGGCCCGGGGACCTACGAGCAGTACTTC. Amino acid sequence: CASSSLGPGTYEQYF. This sequence joins TRBV5-5 and TRBJ2-7; the D gene is possibly TRBD2 (5 bases). The ends were cut back, 5 bases at V and 2 bases at J, with 17 bases in the middle. The CDR3 length is 15 residues. CDR1 is SGHKS and CDR2 is YYEKEE in the germline V gene (reference sequence).

This clonotype came up a few times. The genes are TRBV5-6 and TRBJ1-1; no definite D call. The V gene's germline CDR1 is SGHDT and CDR2 YYEEEE. The CDR3 contains 15 residues. The germline V and J ends were trimmed by 0 bases and 5 bases, with 14 bases remaining between them. The CDR3 nucleotides are TGTGCCAGCAGCTTGGTAAGGGTTGGGAGGACTGAAGCTTTCTTT. It codes for CASSLVRVGRTEAFF. The whole variable domain, filled in from reference TRBV5-6 and TRBJ1-1, reads DAGVTQSPTHLIKTRGQQVTLRCSPKSGHDTVSWYQQALGQGPQFIFQYYEEEERQRGNFPDRFSGHQFPNYSSELNVNALLLGDSALYLCASSLVRVGRTEAFFGQGTRLTVV.

This clonotype was counted a few times. The chain carries TRBV12-3 or TRBV12-4 and TRBJ2-7; TRBD1 matches at 9 bases. Trimming at V came to 6 bases and at J to 5 bases, leaving 5 bases not matched to a gene. This CDR3 region has 13 residues. Here the CDR3 DNA reads TGTGCCAGCAGCCCCGGGACAGGGAACGAGCAGTACTTC. Translating gives CASSPGTGNEQYF.

This chain connects TRBV12-5 to TRBJ2-7, with 12 bases lining up with TRBD1. The CDR3 consists of 14 residues. Germline V gives CDR1 LGHNT, CDR2 FRNRAP. V lost 6 bases, J lost 7 bases, and 7 bases stayed unmatched. CDR3 DNA sequence: TGTGCTAGTGGCCTGGGACAGGGGGCGCGGGAGCAGTACTTC. Translation: CASGLGQGAREQYF.

This clonotype was detected a few times. The chain is built from TRBV12-3 or TRBV12-4 and TRBJ1-1; D remains ambiguous. The germline V and J ends were trimmed by 5 bases and 0 bases, with 10 bases remaining between them. The CDR3 length is 14 residues. The chain's CDR3 is CASSELIMNTEAFF. The CDR3 region has the DNA TGTGCCAGCAGTGAACTGATCATGAACACTGAAGCTTTCTTT.

Note on this clonotype: Mismatch with germline at one junction end may stem from a read error. This chain connects TRBV7-2 to TRBJ2-7, with 7 positions matching TRBD1. The CDR3 has 14 amino acids. The germline V gene encodes CDR1 SGHTA and CDR2 FQGNSA. In DNA, the CDR3 is TGTGCCAGCAGCTTACAGGGGGTAGCCTACGAGCAGCACTTC. The encoded protein is CASSLQGVAYEQHF.

This clonotype was found a few times. This chain connects TRBV4-2 to TRBJ2-1, with D tentatively TRBD2 (6 bases). Germline loops: CDR1 LGHNA, CDR2 YNFKEQ. V was shortened by 0 bases and J by 14 bases, with 17 bases between the two germline ends. This CDR3 has 14 amino acids. This chain's CDR3 is CASSQEVRERREFF. Here the CDR3 DNA reads TGTGCCAGCAGCCAAGAAGTTCGTGAGAGGAGGGAGTTCTTC.

This clonotype has at least ten counts. V is TRBV12-3 or TRBV12-4 and J is TRBJ1-3; D is possibly TRBD1 (5 bases). V was trimmed by 7 bases and J by 0 bases, leaving 10 bases between them. This CDR3 spans 14 amino acids. CDR3 amino acids: CASMGRGSGNTIYF. The CDR3 DNA follows: TGTGCCAGCATGGGAAGGGGCTCTGGAAACACCATATATTTT.